The 10 T cell receptor beta chains listed next were all sequenced from one sample in a study of Graves' ophthalmopathy and Graves' hyperthyroidism. RNA transcripts served as template for amplifying TCR beta CDR3 sequences. Amplification began with first-round RT-PCR using HTBI primers, then second-round multiplex PCR was performed. TCRdb redid the calling of the multiplex PCR reads with MiXCR, one entry per CDR3 protein. Of about 660,000 distinct CDR3 sequences listed, over 40% were seen once; the top ten hold around 3%. Sequencing was performed on peripheral blood. These TCRs come from an adult man with Graves' ophthalmopathy.

The genes are TRBV20-1 and TRBJ2-7; 10 nucleotides agree with TRBD1. The V and J ends lost 1 base and 11 bases, in that order; junction bases with no gene match: 2. The CDR3 extends over 11 amino acids. Per the germline V gene, CDR1 is DFQATT and CDR2 is SNEGSKA (reference sequence). The CDR3 bases are TGCAGTGCTAGAGCAGGACAGGGGGAGTACTTC. The encoded protein is CSARAGQGEYF.

This clonotype was detected ten times or more. This chain connects TRBV20-1 to TRBJ1-5; a possible D gene is TRBD1 (5 bases). CDR1 DFQATT and CDR2 SNEGSKA come from the germline V gene (reference sequence). Deletions cut 3 bases from V and 6 bases from J, with 12 bases between. This CDR3 spans 13 amino acids. CDR3 in amino acids: CSASGGIGQPQHF. CDR3 in DNA: TGCAGTGCTAGTGGGGGGATAGGTCAGCCCCAGCATTTT.

Turning to this clonotype: A much larger clone sits a single nucleotide away, making a read error possible. In nucleotides, the CDR3 is TGTGCCATCAGTACAACCAGGGGGCTGGAGACCCAGTACTTC. As protein: CAISTTRGLETQYF. V gene TRBV10-3 combines with J gene TRBJ2-5; 8 positions match TRBD1. This CDR3 spans 14 amino acids. The germline V gene has CDR1 ENHRY and CDR2 SYGVKD. With V trimmed by 5 bases and J by 5 bases, 7 bases remained unmatched.

A remark on this clonotype: An end of the junction differs from the germline gene, which may be a read error. The J gene is TRBJ1-1, the V gene TRBV5-5, with TRBD1 matching over 8 bases. This CDR3 contains 17 residues. CDR1 is SGHKS and CDR2 is YYEKEE in the germline V gene (reference sequence). The CDR3 region has the DNA TGTGCCAGCAGCCCCCCCGGGACAGGCTACATGAACACTGAAGCTCTCTTT. It translates to CASSPPGTGYMNTEALF. Drawing the rest from reference TRBV5-5 and TRBJ1-1, the complete variable domain is DAGVTQSPTHLIKTRGQQVTLRCSPISGHKSVSWYQQVLGQGPQFIFQYYEKEERGRGNFPDRFSARQFPNYSSELNVNALLLGDSALYLCASSPPGTGYMNTEALFGQGTRLTVV.

The rearrangement joins TRBV29-1 to TRBJ2-2; D perhaps matches TRBD1 (7 bases). CDR1 SQVTM and CDR2 ANQGSEA come from the germline V gene. The V gene lost 3 bases and the J gene lost 2 bases, with 19 bases spanning the gap. There are 17 residues in the CDR3. CDR3 DNA sequence: TGCAGCGTTGAGCTCGGAGGGACAGCTGGAAACACCGGGGAGCTGTTTTTT. This codes for CSVELGGTAGNTGELFF.

In this sample, this clonotype turned up a few times. This chain uses TRBV7-2 with TRBJ2-7; possibly TRBD1 for D (5 bases). The ends were cut back, 5 bases at V and 5 bases at J, with 19 bases in the middle. The germline V gene has CDR1 SGHTA and CDR2 FQGNSA. CDR3 length: 15 amino acids. The CDR3 DNA sequence: TGTGCCAGCAGCCCGTGGGCAGGTAGGGGTCACGAGCAGTACTTC. Translating it yields CASSPWAGRGHEQYF.

There are many counts of this clonotype. V is TRBV29-1 and J is TRBJ1-2; 9 bases map to TRBD1. V dropped 3 bases and J dropped 4; count of bases not matched to a gene: 3. Germline CDR1 SQVTM, CDR2 ANQGSEA. The CDR3 is 13 amino acids. CDR3 nucleotide sequence: TGCAGCGTTGAGACGGGACAGGGCTATGGCTACACCTTC. Amino acid sequence: CSVETGQGYGYTF.

This clonotype was detected ten times or more. The V and J genes are TRBV12-3 or TRBV12-4 and TRBJ1-6; 9 bases line up with TRBD1. The V and J ends lost 7 bases and 9 bases, in that order; junction bases with no gene match: 7. The CDR3 is 14 amino acids. Here the CDR3 reads CASTNDRGTSPLHF. CDR3 DNA: TGTGCCAGCACCAACGACAGGGGGACTTCACCCCTCCACTTT.

As concerns this clonotype: A read error may account for a junction end that differs from germline. The chain recombines TRBV10-3 with TRBJ1-1, with TRBD1 as a possible D gene (5 bases). Looked up from germline, CDR1 is ENHRY and CDR2 is SYGVKD. The CDR3 totals 14 residues. The CDR3 nucleotides are TGTGCCAGCAGTGACTATTACGGGACCCCCGAAGCTTTCTTT. This sequence encodes CASSDYYGTPEAFF.

This clonotype came up many times. V gene TRBV12-3 or TRBV12-4 combines with J gene TRBJ2-5; no firm D call. Trimming cost V 2 bases and J 7 bases, with 11 bases left between them. This CDR3 contains 13 residues. The CDR3, as DNA: TGTGCCAGCAGTTTAAACCAGAAGGGGACCCAGTACTTC. Its translation: CASSLNQKGTQYF.